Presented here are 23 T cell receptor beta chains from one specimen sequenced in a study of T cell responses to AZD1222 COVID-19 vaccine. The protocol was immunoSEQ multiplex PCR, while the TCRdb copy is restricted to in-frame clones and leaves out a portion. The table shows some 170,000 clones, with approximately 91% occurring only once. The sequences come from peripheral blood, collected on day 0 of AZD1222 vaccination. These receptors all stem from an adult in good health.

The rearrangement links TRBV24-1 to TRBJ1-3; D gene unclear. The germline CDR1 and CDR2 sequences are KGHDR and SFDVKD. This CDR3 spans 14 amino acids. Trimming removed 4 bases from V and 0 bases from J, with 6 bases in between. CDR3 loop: CATSDASSGNTIYF. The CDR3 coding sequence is TGTGCCACCAGTGACGCCTCCTCTGGAAACACCATATATTTT.

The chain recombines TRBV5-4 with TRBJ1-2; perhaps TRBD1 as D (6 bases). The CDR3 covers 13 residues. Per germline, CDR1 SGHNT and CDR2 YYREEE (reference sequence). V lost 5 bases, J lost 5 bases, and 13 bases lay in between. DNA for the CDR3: TGTGCCAGCAGTCGACAGGAATTATATGGCTACACCTTC. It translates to CASSRQELYGYTF.

DNA of the CDR3: TGTGCCAGCAGCTCCCACAGGGGATCCCTGGAAAAACTGTTTTTT. Translation gives CASSSHRGSLEKLFF. The rearrangement joins TRBV14 to TRBJ1-4; 7 nucleotides line up with TRBD1. The germline V gene has CDR1 SGHDN and CDR2 FVKESK. The CDR3 length is 15 residues. V lost 5 bases to trimming and J lost 8 bases; unmatched junction nucleotides: 11.

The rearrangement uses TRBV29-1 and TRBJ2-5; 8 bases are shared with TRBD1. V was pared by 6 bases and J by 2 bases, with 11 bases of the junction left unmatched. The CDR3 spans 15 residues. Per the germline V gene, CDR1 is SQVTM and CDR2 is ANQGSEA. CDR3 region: CSVLNPGQEQETQYF. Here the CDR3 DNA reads TGCAGCGTACTTAATCCGGGACAGGAACAAGAGACCCAGTACTTC.

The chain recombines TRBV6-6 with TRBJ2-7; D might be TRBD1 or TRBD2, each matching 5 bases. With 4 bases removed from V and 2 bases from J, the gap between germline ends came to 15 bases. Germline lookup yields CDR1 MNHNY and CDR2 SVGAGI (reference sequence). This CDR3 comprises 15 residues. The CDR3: CASSSGASTTYEQYF. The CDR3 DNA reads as TGTGCCAGCAGTTCCGGGGCTAGCACTACCTACGAGCAGTACTTC.

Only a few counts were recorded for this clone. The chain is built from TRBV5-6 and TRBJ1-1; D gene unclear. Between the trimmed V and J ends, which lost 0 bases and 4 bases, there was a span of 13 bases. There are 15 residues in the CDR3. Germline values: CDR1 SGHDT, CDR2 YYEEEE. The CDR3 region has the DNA TGTGCCAGCAGCTTGGTTGGGTCGACGGGCACTGAAGCTTTCTTT. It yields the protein CASSLVGSTGTEAFF. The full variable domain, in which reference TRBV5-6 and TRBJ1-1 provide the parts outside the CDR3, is DAGVTQSPTHLIKTRGQQVTLRCSPKSGHDTVSWYQQALGQGPQFIFQYYEEEERQRGNFPDRFSGHQFPNYSSELNVNALLLGDSALYLCASSLVGSTGTEAFFGQGTRLTVV.

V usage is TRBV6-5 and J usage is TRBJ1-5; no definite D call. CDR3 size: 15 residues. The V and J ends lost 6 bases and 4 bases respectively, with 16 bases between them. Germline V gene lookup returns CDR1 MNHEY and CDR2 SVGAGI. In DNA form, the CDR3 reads TGTGCCAGCAGGGCCAAGGGTTTTAGGAATCAGCCCCAGCATTTT. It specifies CASRAKGFRNQPQHF.

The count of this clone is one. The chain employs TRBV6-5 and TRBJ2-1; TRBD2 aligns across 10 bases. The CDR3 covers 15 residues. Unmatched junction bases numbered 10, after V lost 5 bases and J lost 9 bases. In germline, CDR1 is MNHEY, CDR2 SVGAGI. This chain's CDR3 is CASSNAGTSVTEQFF. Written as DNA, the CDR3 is TGTGCCAGCAGTAACGCCGGGACTAGCGTCACTGAGCAGTTCTTC.

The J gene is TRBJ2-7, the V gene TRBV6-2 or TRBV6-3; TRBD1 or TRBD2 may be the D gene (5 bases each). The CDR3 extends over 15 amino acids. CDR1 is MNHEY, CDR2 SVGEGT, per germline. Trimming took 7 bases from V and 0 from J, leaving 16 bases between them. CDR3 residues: CASTPSRGHSYEQYF. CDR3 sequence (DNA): TGTGCCAGCACCCCCAGTCGGGGCCACTCCTACGAGCAGTACTTC.

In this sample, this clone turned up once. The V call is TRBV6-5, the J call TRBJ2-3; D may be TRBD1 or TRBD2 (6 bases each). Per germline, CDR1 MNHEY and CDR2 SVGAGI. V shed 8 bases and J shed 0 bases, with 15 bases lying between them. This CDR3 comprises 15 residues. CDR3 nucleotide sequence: TGTGCCAGCCGAACGGTGGGGGGCAGCACAGATACGCAGTATTTT. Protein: CASRTVGGSTDTQYF.

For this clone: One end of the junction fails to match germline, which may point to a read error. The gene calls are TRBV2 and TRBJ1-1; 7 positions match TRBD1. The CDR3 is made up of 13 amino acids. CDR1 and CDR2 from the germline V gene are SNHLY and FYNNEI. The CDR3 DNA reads TGTGCCAGCAGTGATACAGGGGAGGCCGTAAGTCTTTTT. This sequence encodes CASSDTGEAVSLF.

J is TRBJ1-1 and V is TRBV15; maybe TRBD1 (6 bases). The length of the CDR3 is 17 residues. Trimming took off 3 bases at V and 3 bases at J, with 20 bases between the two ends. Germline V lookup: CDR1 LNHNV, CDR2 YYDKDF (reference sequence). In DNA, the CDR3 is TGTGCCACCAGCAGGATCGGGGGGCCCTCTTCTGACACTGAAGCTTTCTTT. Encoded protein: CATSRIGGPSSDTEAFF.

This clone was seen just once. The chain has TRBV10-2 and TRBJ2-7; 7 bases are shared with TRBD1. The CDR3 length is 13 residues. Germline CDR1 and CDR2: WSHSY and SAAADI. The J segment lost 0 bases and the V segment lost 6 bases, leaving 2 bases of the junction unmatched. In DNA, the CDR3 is TGCGCCAGCAGCCGGGACAGCTCCTACGAGCAGTACGTC. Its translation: CASSRDSSYEQYV.

In DNA form, the CDR3 reads TGTGCCAGCCAGTCAGACAGAGCGGGCACTGAAGCTTTCTTT. Translating it yields CASQSDRAGTEAFF. The gene calls are TRBV2 and TRBJ1-1; possible D gene TRBD1, 5 bases. Trimming left V 8 bases short and J 4 bases short, with 17 bases between. The CDR3 runs to 14 residues. Germline V gene lookup returns CDR1 SNHLY and CDR2 FYNNEI.

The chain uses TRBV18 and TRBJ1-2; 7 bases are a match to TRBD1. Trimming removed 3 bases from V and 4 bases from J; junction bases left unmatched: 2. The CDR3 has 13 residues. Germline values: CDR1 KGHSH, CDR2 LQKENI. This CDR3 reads CASSPRDSYGYTF. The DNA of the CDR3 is TGTGCCAGCTCACCGAGGGACAGCTATGGCTACACCTTC.

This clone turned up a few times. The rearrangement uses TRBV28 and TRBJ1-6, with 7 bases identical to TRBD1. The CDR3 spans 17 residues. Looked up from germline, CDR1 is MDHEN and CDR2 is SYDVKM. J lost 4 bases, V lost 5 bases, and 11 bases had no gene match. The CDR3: CASSTSGGYSYNSPLHF. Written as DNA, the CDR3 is TGTGCCAGCAGTACCTCAGGGGGTTACTCTTATAATTCACCCCTCCACTTT.

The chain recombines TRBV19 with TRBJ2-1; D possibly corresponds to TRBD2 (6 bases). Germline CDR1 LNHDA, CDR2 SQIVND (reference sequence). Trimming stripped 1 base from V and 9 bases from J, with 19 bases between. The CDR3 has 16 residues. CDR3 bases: TGTGCCAGTAGTATAGTGAGCCCAGGAGGGAGTGGTGAGCAGTTCTTC. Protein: CASSIVSPGGSGEQFF.

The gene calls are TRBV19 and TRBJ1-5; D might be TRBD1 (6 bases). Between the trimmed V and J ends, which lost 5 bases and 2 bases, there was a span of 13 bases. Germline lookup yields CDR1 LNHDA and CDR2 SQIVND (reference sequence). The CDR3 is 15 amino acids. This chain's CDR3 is CASSYTGTGNQPQHF. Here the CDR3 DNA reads TGTGCCAGTAGTTACACAGGGACGGGCAATCAGCCCCAGCATTTT.

The CDR3 here is CASSLLAGTFSSGELFF. The CDR3 DNA is TGTGCCAGCAGTTTATTAGCAGGGACCTTCAGTAGTGGGGAGCTGTTTTTT. The rearrangement uses TRBV28 and TRBJ2-2; D is tentatively TRBD1 or TRBD2 (5 bases each). V lost 1 base and J 8 bases, leaving 20 bases between the germline ends. This CDR3 spans 17 amino acids. The V gene's germline CDR1 is MDHEN and CDR2 SYDVKM.

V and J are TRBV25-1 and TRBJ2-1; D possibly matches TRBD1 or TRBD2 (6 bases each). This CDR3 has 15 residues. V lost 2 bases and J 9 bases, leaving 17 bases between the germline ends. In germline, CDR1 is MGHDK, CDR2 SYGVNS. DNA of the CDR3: TGTGCCAGCAGTGAAGGAGGGGGAGTCAGCGGTGAGCAGTTCTTC. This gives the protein CASSEGGGVSGEQFF. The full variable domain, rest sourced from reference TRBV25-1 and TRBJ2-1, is EADIYQTPRYLVIGTGKKITLECSQTMGHDKMYWYQQDPGMELHLIHYSYGVNSTEKGDLSSESTVSRIRTEHFPLTLESARPSHTSQYLCASSEGGGVSGEQFFGPGTRLTVL.

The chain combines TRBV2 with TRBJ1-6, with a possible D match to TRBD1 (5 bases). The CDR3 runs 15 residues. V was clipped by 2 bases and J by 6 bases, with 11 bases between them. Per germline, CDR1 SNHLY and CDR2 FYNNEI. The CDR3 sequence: CASSESQGSNSPLHF. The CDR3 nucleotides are TGTGCCAGCAGTGAAAGCCAGGGATCTAATTCACCCCTCCACTTT.

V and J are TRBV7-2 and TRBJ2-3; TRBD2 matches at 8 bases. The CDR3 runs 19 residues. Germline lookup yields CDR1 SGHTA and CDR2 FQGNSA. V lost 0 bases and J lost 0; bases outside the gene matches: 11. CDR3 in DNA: TGTGCCAGCAGCTTAGCCCTTTCGGTAGCGGGGACTAGCACAGATACGCAGTATTTT. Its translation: CASSLALSVAGTSTDTQYF.

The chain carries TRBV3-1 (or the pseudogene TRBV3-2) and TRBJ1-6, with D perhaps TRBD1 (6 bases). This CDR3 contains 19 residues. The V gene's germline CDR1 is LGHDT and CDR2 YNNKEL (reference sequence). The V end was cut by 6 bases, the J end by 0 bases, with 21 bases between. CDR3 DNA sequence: TGTGCCAGCAGTCCTACTAGGACAGACCCTTACTCCTATAATTCACCCCTCCACTTT. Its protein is CASSPTRTDPYSYNSPLHF.